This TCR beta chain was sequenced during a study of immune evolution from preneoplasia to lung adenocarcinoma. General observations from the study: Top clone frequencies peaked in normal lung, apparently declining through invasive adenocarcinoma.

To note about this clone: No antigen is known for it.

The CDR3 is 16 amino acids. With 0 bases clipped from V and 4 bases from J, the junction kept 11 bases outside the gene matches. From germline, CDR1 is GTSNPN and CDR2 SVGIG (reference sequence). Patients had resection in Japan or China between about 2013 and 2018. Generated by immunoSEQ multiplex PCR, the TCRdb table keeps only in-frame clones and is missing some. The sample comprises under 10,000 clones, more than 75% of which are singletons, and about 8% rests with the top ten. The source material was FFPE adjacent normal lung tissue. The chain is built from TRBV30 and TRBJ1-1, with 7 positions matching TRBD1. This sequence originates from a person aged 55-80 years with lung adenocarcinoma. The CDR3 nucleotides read TGTGCCTGGAGTGTACACGGGGCGACAGGGCCCACTGAAGCTTTCTTT. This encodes CAWSVHGATGPTEAFF.